The 17 T cell receptor beta chains listed next were all sequenced from one sample in a study of T cells after yellow fever vaccination. TCRdb reprocessed the 5' RACE reads with MiXCR, giving one entry per CDR3 protein. The sample contains around 400,000 distinct CDR3 sequences, around 10% of which appear only once. Sample: PBMCs, taken on the day of the first yellow fever vaccination. The receptors were gathered from a man aged 18 to 29 who received the YFV17D yellow fever vaccine.

The chain joins TRBV5-1 to TRBJ1-5; D is uncertain. V lost 0 bases and J 1 base, leaving 8 bases between the germline ends. Per germline, CDR1 SGHRS and CDR2 YFSETQ. The CDR3 runs to 15 residues. The CDR3 sequence is CASSLGLASNQPQHF. CDR3 in DNA: TGCGCCAGCAGCTTGGGACTGGCAAGCAATCAGCCCCAGCATTTT.

The V and J genes are TRBV7-2 and TRBJ2-2; D not certain. V was trimmed by 4 bases and J by 3 bases, leaving 3 bases between them. Germline V gene lookup returns CDR1 SGHTA and CDR2 FQGNSA. There are 12 residues in the CDR3. The CDR3 DNA reads as TGTGCCAGCAGCTACTACACCGGGGAGCTGTTTTTT. This sequence encodes CASSYYTGELFF.

The genes are TRBV2 and TRBJ2-7; D may match TRBD1 or TRBD2 (5 bases each). The CDR3 is 14 residues long. The V gene lost 4 bases and the J gene lost 3 bases, with 13 bases spanning the gap. The germline CDR1 and CDR2 sequences are SNHLY and FYNNEI. Here the CDR3 reads CASSGDGLNYEQYF. The CDR3 DNA is TGTGCCAGCAGTGGGGACGGACTTAACTACGAGCAGTACTTC.

V usage is TRBV4-2 and J usage is TRBJ2-1; 10 nucleotides agree with TRBD2. CDR3 length: 16 amino acids. CDR1 is LGHNA and CDR2 is YNFKEQ in the germline V gene. Losses at the gene ends were 4 bases for V and 5 bases for J; bases not matched to a gene: 8. CDR3 amino acids: CASSRTWTSGDNEQFF. In nucleotides, the CDR3 is TGTGCCAGCAGCCGAACTTGGACTAGCGGCGACAATGAGCAGTTCTTC.

The chain combines TRBV5-5 with TRBJ2-7, with 7 bases matching TRBD1. V lost 2 bases, J lost 6 bases, and 2 bases stayed unmatched. The germline V gene has CDR1 SGHKS and CDR2 YYEKEE (reference sequence). The CDR3 extends over 12 amino acids. The CDR3 region has the DNA TGTGCCAGCAGCTTAGGGACAGCCGAGCAGTACGTC. It specifies CASSLGTAEQYV.

The chain joins TRBV7-2 to TRBJ2-1; TRBD2 aligns across 10 bases. Germline CDR1 is SGHTA and CDR2 is FQGNSA. The CDR3 covers 15 residues. The ends lost 5 bases at V and 3 bases at J; junction bases unmatched: 4. CDR3: CASSPGTSDYNEQFF. CDR3 DNA sequence: TGTGCCAGCAGCCCCGGGACTAGCGACTACAATGAGCAGTTCTTC.

The chain recombines TRBV7-2 with TRBJ2-3; 7 bases are a match to TRBD1. V was clipped by 4 bases and J by 2 bases; unmatched bases: 12. The length of the CDR3 is 17 residues. The germline gives CDR1 SGHTA, CDR2 FQGNSA. The CDR3 reads CASSYRGRWGITDTQYF. CDR3 nucleotides: TGTGCCAGCAGCTACAGGGGCCGGTGGGGAATCACAGATACGCAGTATTTT.

CDR3 sequence (DNA): TGTGCCAGCAGCTTTTACCCGGGCTCCTACAATGAGCAGTTCTTC. It encodes CASSFYPGSYNEQFF. The gene calls are TRBV7-2 and TRBJ2-1; D gene unclear. Trimming stripped 3 bases from V and 0 bases from J, with 9 bases between. The CDR3 sequence is 15 residues long. CDR1 is SGHTA, CDR2 FQGNSA, per germline.

The V call is TRBV5-1, the J call TRBJ2-5, with 9 nucleotides matching TRBD1. CDR3 length equals 14 residues. The junction had 4 bases not matched to a gene; V was cut back by 3 bases and J by 4 bases. Per the germline V gene, CDR1 is SGHRS and CDR2 is YFSETQ. For the CDR3, the DNA is TGCGCCAGCAGCTGGGGACAGGGAGGAGAGACCCAGTACTTC. Residues: CASSWGQGGETQYF.

This clonotype was detected ten times or more. The chain recombines TRBV7-2 with TRBJ2-7, with 11 bases lining up with TRBD1. V lost 5 bases and J lost 7; bases outside the gene matches: 7. This CDR3 contains 14 residues. Germline CDR1 and CDR2: SGHTA and FQGNSA. The CDR3 nucleotides are TGTGCCAGCAGCACCGGACAGGGGGCGAAGGAGCAGTACTTC. Its protein is CASSTGQGAKEQYF.

This chain links TRBV20-1 with TRBJ1-1; D is uncertain. V lost 2 bases and J 5 bases, leaving 15 bases between the germline ends. The CDR3 loop spans 14 amino acids. CDR1 and CDR2 (germline): DFQATT, SNEGSKA (reference sequence). The CDR3 DNA reads TGCAGTGCTAGATCAACGGTTACCGTGACTGAAGCTTTCTTT. Translating gives CSARSTVTVTEAFF.

The DNA of the CDR3 is TGCAGTGCAAAGGACGGTTACGAGCAGTACGTC. It encodes CSAKDGYEQYV. The gene calls are TRBV20-1 and TRBJ2-7; unclear D gene. V was pared by 6 bases and J by 4 bases, with 10 bases between. The germline V gene encodes CDR1 DFQATT and CDR2 SNEGSKA (reference sequence). The CDR3 loop spans 11 amino acids.

This clonotype was recorded at least ten times. The gene calls are TRBV4-1 and TRBJ2-5; 10 bases are shared with TRBD2. Germline lookup yields CDR1 MGHRA and CDR2 YSYEKL. CDR3 length: 15 amino acids. V was pared by 0 bases and J by 4 bases, with 2 bases of the junction left unmatched. CDR3 residues: CASSQDLAGVETQYF. DNA for the CDR3: TGCGCCAGCAGCCAAGATCTAGCGGGGGTAGAGACCCAGTACTTC.

The rearrangement links TRBV12-3 or TRBV12-4 to TRBJ2-5; D not certain. Trimming pared 2 bases from V and 4 bases from J, leaving 5 bases between. This CDR3 region has 12 residues. The CDR3 DNA reads as TGTGCCAGCAGTTTATCGGTAGAGACCCAGTACTTC. Translating it yields CASSLSVETQYF.

This clonotype came up many times. The chain uses TRBV20-1 and TRBJ2-1; perhaps D is TRBD1 or TRBD2 (5 bases each). V was shortened by 5 bases and J by 0 bases, with 14 bases between the two germline ends. The V gene's germline CDR1 is DFQATT and CDR2 SNEGSKA (reference sequence). This CDR3 is built from 15 residues. The CDR3 DNA follows: TGCAGTGCTGGGGCGGAAGGGAGCTCCTACAATGAGCAGTTCTTC. Translated: CSAGAEGSSYNEQFF.

The rearrangement joins TRBV7-2 to TRBJ1-4; tentatively, D is TRBD1 (5 bases). V was trimmed by 1 base and J by 8 bases, leaving 11 bases between them. CDR3 length: 14 residues. Germline assignment: CDR1 SGHTA and CDR2 FQGNSA. CDR3 coding DNA: TGTGCCAGCAGCTTAGGTGGGACGGGCGAAAAACTGTTTTTT. Amino acids: CASSLGGTGEKLFF.

The gene calls are TRBV7-9 and TRBJ1-2, with unresolved D. V dropped 5 bases and J dropped 8 bases, with 15 bases sitting between them. The CDR3 is 13 residues long. Per the germline V gene, CDR1 is SEHNR and CDR2 is FQNEAQ (reference sequence). The CDR3 DNA is TGTGCCAGCAGCACGGAGCCGCTACGAGGCTACACCTTC. Translated, it gives CASSTEPLRGYTF.